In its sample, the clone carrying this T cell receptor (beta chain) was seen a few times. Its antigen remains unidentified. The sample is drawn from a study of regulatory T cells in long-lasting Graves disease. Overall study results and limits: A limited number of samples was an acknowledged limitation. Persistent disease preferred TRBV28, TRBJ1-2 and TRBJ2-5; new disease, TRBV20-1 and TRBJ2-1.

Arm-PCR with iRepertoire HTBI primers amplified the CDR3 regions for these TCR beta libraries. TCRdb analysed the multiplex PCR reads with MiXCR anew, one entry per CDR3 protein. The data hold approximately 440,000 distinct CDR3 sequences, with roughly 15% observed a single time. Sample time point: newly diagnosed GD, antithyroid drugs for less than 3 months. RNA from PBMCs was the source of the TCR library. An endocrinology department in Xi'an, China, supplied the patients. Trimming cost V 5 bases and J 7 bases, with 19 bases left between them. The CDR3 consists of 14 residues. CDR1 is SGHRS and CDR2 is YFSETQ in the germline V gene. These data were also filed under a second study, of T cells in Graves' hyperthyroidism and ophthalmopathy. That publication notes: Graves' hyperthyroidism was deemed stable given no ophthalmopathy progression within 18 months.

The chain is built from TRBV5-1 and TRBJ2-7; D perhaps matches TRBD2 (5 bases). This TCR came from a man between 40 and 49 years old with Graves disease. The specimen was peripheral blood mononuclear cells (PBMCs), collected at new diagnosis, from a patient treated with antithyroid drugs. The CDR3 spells CASRPSGPRWEQYF. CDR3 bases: TGCGCCAGCAGACCGAGCGGCCCCCGATGGGAGCAGTACTTC.